These 32 T cell receptor beta chains were sequenced from one sample in a study of T cells expressing NK-cell markers. TCRdb reprocessed the 5' RACE reads and keeps a single row for each CDR3 protein, giving no DNA. Across about 460,000 distinct CDR3 sequences, the top ten clones capture under 1.5% of the sample. What was sequenced was blood T cells: a sorted CD56 or NKG2C T cell subset, CD4+ or CD8+ T cells, or bulk PBMC T cells (not recorded which). The receptors derive from a woman aged 45-60 years in good health.

The chain has TRBV18 and TRBJ2-2. The CDR3 has 16 amino acids. Germline V gives CDR1 KGHSH, CDR2 LQKENI. CDR3 protein: CASSPALSGVAGELFF.

The rearrangement links TRBV20-1 to TRBJ2-1. The CDR3 has 13 amino acids. Germline V CDR1 and CDR2: DFQATT, SNEGSKA (reference sequence). CDR3: CSASASLGNEQFF.

The chain's CDR3 is CASSPLMRSAGELFF. The chain links TRBV11-2 to TRBJ2-2; TCRdb returns TRBD2, unconfirmable since there is no DNA. Germline CDR1 reads SGHAT; CDR2 reads FQNNGV. CDR3 size: 15 residues.

This sequence joins TRBV10-3 and TRBJ2-7. The CDR3 has 11 residues. CDR1 ENHRY and CDR2 SYGVKD come from the germline V gene. This CDR3 is CATATNYEQYF.

The V gene is TRBV6-1, the J gene TRBJ2-2; TCRdb indicates TRBD1, and absent DNA this call remains unverified. The CDR3 has 13 amino acids. Germline V lookup: CDR1 MNHNS, CDR2 SASEGT. The CDR3 sequence: CASSGQNTGELFF.

This chain uses TRBV5-1 with TRBJ2-1; TCRdb's assignment of TRBD2 cannot be checked, as there is no DNA. Per the germline V gene, CDR1 is SGHRS and CDR2 is YFSETQ. The CDR3 has 17 residues. CDR3 amino acids: CASSPLGSGIPYNEQFF.

The chain carries TRBV7-9 and TRBJ2-2; TCRdb's D call, TRBD2, is unchecked because there is no DNA. The CDR3 consists of 15 residues. Germline lookup yields CDR1 SEHNR and CDR2 FQNEAQ (reference sequence). CDR3 loop: CASSLDGSTSGELFF. Based on the CDR3 plus reference TRBV7-9 and TRBJ2-2, the full variable domain is DTGVSQNPRHKITKRGQNVTFRCDPISEHNRLYWYRQTLGQGPEFLTYFQNEAQLEKSRLLSDRFSAERPKGSFSTLEIQRTEQGDSAMYLCASSLDGSTSGELFFGEGSRLTVL.

The V and J genes are TRBV29-1 and TRBJ2-1; the D call from TCRdb, TRBD2, cannot be confirmed without DNA. Germline-derived CDR1 and CDR2 are SQVTM and ANQGSEA. The CDR3 is 13 amino acids. CDR3 protein: CSVGRLPYNEQFF.

V usage is TRBV12-3 or TRBV12-4 and J usage is TRBJ2-7; checking the TCRdb D call of TRBD1 is not possible without DNA. The CDR3 totals 16 residues. This chain's CDR3 is CASSLSSGQGVFEQYF.

The chain has TRBV11-2 and TRBJ2-2. Germline CDR1 is SGHAT and CDR2 is FQNNGV. CDR3 length: 12 residues. Here the CDR3 reads CASSIEVGELFF.

The V call is TRBV3-1, the J call TRBJ2-1. CDR1 is LGHDT and CDR2 is YNNKEL in the germline V gene (reference sequence). The CDR3 loop spans 14 amino acids. The CDR3 spells CASGFTTGYNEQFF.

The V and J genes are TRBV29-1 and TRBJ2-1; TCRdb reports TRBD1, a call that lacks DNA to check it against. The germline CDR1 and CDR2 sequences are SQVTM and ANQGSEA. This CDR3 spans 18 amino acids. This chain's CDR3 is CSPLKRTGANRAYNEQFF.

The V gene is TRBV7-6, the J gene TRBJ1-5. The CDR3 is 13 residues long. Germline V CDR1 and CDR2: SGHVS, FNYEAQ. The CDR3: CASSLAVDQPQHF.

The chain recombines TRBV28 with TRBJ1-5; TCRdb calls TRBD1, which cannot be checked without DNA. The CDR3 covers 13 residues. Germline V gene lookup returns CDR1 MDHEN and CDR2 SYDVKM. The CDR3 sequence: CASRMGGGQPQHF.

V usage is TRBV5-1 and J usage is TRBJ2-2; TCRdb's D gene call, TRBD2, goes unchecked for lack of DNA. CDR3 length equals 16 residues. From germline, CDR1 is SGHRS and CDR2 YFSETQ. This CDR3 is CASSPLTSGGSGELFF.

V and J are TRBV4-1 and TRBJ2-1; TCRdb names TRBD2, which stays unverified in the absence of DNA. Germline values: CDR1 MGHRA, CDR2 YSYEKL. The CDR3 loop spans 16 amino acids. The CDR3 loop is CASSQGVSGRGDEQFF.

This chain joins TRBV16 and TRBJ2-1; TCRdb lists TRBD2, though no DNA is available to test this call. CDR1 is KGHSY and CDR2 is FQNENV in the germline V gene. CDR3 length: 18 residues. The CDR3 loop reads CASSQLIPGLGVKNEQFF.

This chain joins TRBV29-1 and TRBJ2-1. Germline CDR1 SQVTM, CDR2 ANQGSEA. CDR3 length equals 12 residues. CDR3 sequence reads: CSVVGGSNEQFF.

The rearrangement links TRBV4-1 to TRBJ1-4; TCRdb outputs TRBD1, but without DNA this stays unchecked. Germline lookup yields CDR1 MGHRA and CDR2 YSYEKL. The CDR3 spans 15 residues. The CDR3 sequence is CASSQAGTGDEKLFF.

The CDR3 is CASRRTRVTDTQYF. The V gene is TRBV5-1, the J gene TRBJ2-3; TCRdb proposes TRBD2, but this gene call is untestable without DNA. Germline values: CDR1 SGHRS, CDR2 YFSETQ. This CDR3 is built from 14 residues.

V usage is TRBV14 and J usage is TRBJ2-3. Germline CDR1 is SGHDN and CDR2 is FVKESK. The CDR3 has 13 residues. This chain's CDR3 is CASSPVDPDTQYF.

The chain employs TRBV24-1 and TRBJ1-2. This CDR3 has 13 amino acids. Germline CDR1 and CDR2: KGHDR and SFDVKD. The CDR3 loop is CATSDAGPSGYTF.

This chain joins TRBV28 and TRBJ2-2; the D call of TRBD1 rests on TCRdb alone, since no DNA is present to check it. Per germline, CDR1 MDHEN and CDR2 SYDVKM. CDR3 length: 16 amino acids. This CDR3 is CASSLSDRGLGGELFF. Supplemented by reference TRBV28 and TRBJ2-2, the full variable domain reads DVKVTQSSRYLVKRTGEKVFLECVQDMDHENMFWYRQDPGLGLRLIYFSYDVKMKEKGDIPEGYSVSREKKERFSLILESASTNQTSMYLCASSLSDRGLGGELFFGEGSRLTVL.

V is TRBV3-1 and J is TRBJ1-2. CDR3 length: 13 residues. Germline V gene lookup returns CDR1 LGHDT and CDR2 YNNKEL (reference sequence). The CDR3 sequence is CASSQGLNYGYTF.

V and J are TRBV6-5 and TRBJ2-7; the TCRdb D gene call, TRBD2, has no DNA to confirm it. CDR1 is MNHEY, CDR2 SVGAGI, per germline. The CDR3 totals 14 residues. This CDR3 is CASRLGSLSYEQYF.

The chain carries TRBV6-6 and TRBJ2-1; without DNA, the TCRdb call of TRBD1 cannot be checked. This CDR3 has 14 amino acids. Per germline, CDR1 MNHNY and CDR2 SVGAGI (reference sequence). The CDR3 sequence is CASSVTGASNEQFF.

The rearrangement uses TRBV4-1 and TRBJ2-1; TCRdb's D gene call, TRBD2, goes unchecked for lack of DNA. This CDR3 comprises 15 residues. Germline V CDR1 and CDR2: MGHRA, YSYEKL. The CDR3 loop is CASSKLADSYNEQFF.

The chain recombines TRBV5-5 with TRBJ1-2. The germline CDR1 and CDR2 sequences are SGHKS and YYEKEE (reference sequence). The CDR3 length is 15 residues. CDR3: CASSFSRLGRDGYTF.

The CDR3 is CASSRTGGITDTQYF. This chain joins TRBV11-1 and TRBJ2-3; TCRdb designates TRBD1, a call that cannot be tested without DNA. The CDR3 has 15 residues. Germline lookup yields CDR1 SGHAT and CDR2 FQDESV (reference sequence).

The genes are TRBV20-1 and TRBJ2-5; absent DNA, TCRdb's TRBD1 call cannot be checked. The germline V gene encodes CDR1 DFQATT and CDR2 SNEGSKA (reference sequence). CDR3 size: 14 residues. The CDR3 protein is CSATDRILQETQYF.

The gene calls are TRBV11-2 and TRBJ1-2. The CDR3 has 17 residues. Germline CDR1 and CDR2: SGHAT and FQNNGV. CDR3 sequence reads: CASSFGVRTGADGGYTF.

J is TRBJ2-2 and V is TRBV9. Looked up from germline, CDR1 is SGDLS and CDR2 is YYNGEE. The CDR3 covers 15 residues. This chain's CDR3 is CASSVVGGSTGELFF.